This is a list of T cell receptor beta chains from one sample in a study of blood T cell repertoires in COVID-19. Measured with immunoSEQ multiplex PCR; TCRdb has only the in-frame clones, and not every one. The sample carries more than 250,000 clones, about 90% recorded once. The specimen sequenced was PBMCs or T cells enriched from blood (not recorded which). All receptors come from a woman in her 30s who had recovered from COVID-19. Each CDR3 is given with its conserved first and last residue. The D gene is left open where the match is weak. Size tells how often a clone was seen (once, few, many) or the class of an expanded clone, and some rows leave it out.

cdr3_aa cdr3_nt v_call clone_size d_call j_call
CASSFNFEAFF TGTGCCAGCAGCTTTAATTTTGAAGCTTTCTTT TRBV5-6 . . TRBJ1-1
CASSPVPGRGPYNEQFF TGTGCCAGCAGCCCTGTTCCGGGGCGGGGGCCCTACAATGAGCAGTTCTTC TRBV7-2 . . TRBJ2-1
CASSWTSGGTGELFF TGCGCCAGCAGCTGGACTAGCGGGGGCACCGGGGAGCTGTTTTTT TRBV5-1 . TRBD2 TRBJ2-2
CASSRPPGQVAQPQHF TGTGCCAGCAGCCGCCCGCCCGGACAGGTGGCTCAGCCCCAGCATTTT TRBV6-2/TRBV6-3 . TRBD1 TRBJ1-5
CASSGRSSTDTQYF TGTGCCAGCAGCGGGAGGAGTAGCACAGATACGCAGTATTTT TRBV9 . . TRBJ2-3
CASSHLGRSRNQPQHF TGCGCCAGCAGCCACCTGGGGAGGTCGCGCAATCAGCCCCAGCATTTT TRBV4-1 . . TRBJ1-5
CASSYGGTVVAGYTF TGTGCCAGCAGTTATGGTGGGACAGTGGTAGCGGGCTACACCTTC TRBV6-5 . TRBD1 TRBJ1-2
CASSQDWASLSFSQPQHF TGCGCCAGCAGCCAAGATTGGGCATCGTTGTCCTTTTCTCAGCCCCAGCATTTT TRBV4-3 . . TRBJ1-5
CASSWSNTQYF TGTGCCAGCAGCTGGTCTAATACGCAGTATTTT TRBV3-1/TRBV3-2 . . TRBJ2-3
CASSERGPTDTQYF TGCGCCAGCAGCGAGCGGGGCCCCACAGATACGCAGTATTTT TRBV4-1 . TRBD2 TRBJ2-3
CASSTGLAGVQETQYF TGCGCCAGCAGCACGGGACTAGCGGGGGTACAAGAGACCCAGTACTTC TRBV5-1 once TRBD2 TRBJ2-5
CASSDFVQTEAFF TGCGCCAGCAGCGACTTTGTTCAGACTGAAGCTTTCTTT TRBV5-1 . . TRBJ1-1
CASSRGGEAFF TGTGCCAGCAGCCGAGGGGGAGAAGCTTTCTTT TRBV7-9 . . TRBJ1-1
CAWTAGSSGNTIYF TGTGCCTGGACTGCCGGGAGCTCTGGAAACACCATATATTTT TRBV30 . . TRBJ1-3
CASSLVGSPGGENEQFF TGTGCCAGCAGCTTAGTCGGATCCCCAGGGGGCGAAAATGAGCAGTTCTTC TRBV7-2 once TRBD1 TRBJ2-1
CATSDLLGTEAFF TGTGCCACCAGTGATCTGCTCGGGACTGAAGCTTTCTTT TRBV24-1 . . TRBJ1-1
CSALNPNKEFF TGCAGTGCTCTAAACCCGAACAAGGAGTTCTTT TRBV20-1 . . TRBJ1-1
CASSQGDIGTSGQETQYF TGTGCCAGCAGCCAAGGAGATATAGGGACTAGCGGACAAGAGACCCAGTACTTC TRBV4-2 . TRBD2 TRBJ2-5
CASSTLAGPYNEQFF TGTGCCAGCTCAACGCTAGCGGGGCCCTACAATGAGCAGTTCTTC TRBV18 . TRBD2 TRBJ2-1
CASSETGFYGYTF TGTGCCAGCTCTGAAACAGGGTTCTATGGCTACACCTTC TRBV6-5 . . TRBJ1-2
CASSRYGTGNEQYF TGTGCCAGCAGCCGGTACGGGACAGGAAACGAGCAGTACTTC TRBV11-3 . TRBD1 TRBJ2-7
CASSPQQGTEAFF TGTGCCAGCAGCCCCCAACAGGGAACTGAAGCTTTCTTT TRBV11-3 few . TRBJ1-1
CASSWDSPNTEAFF TGCGCCAGCAGCTGGGACAGCCCGAACACTGAAGCTTTCTTT TRBV5-1 . TRBD1 TRBJ1-1
CASRTPSGGEDTQYF TGTGCCAGCAGGACCCCTAGCGGGGGGGAGGATACGCAGTATTTT TRBV5-4 . TRBD2 TRBJ2-3
CASSAGQGGYEQYF TGTGCCAGCAGCGCCGGACAGGGAGGCTACGAGCAGTACTTC TRBV9 . TRBD1 TRBJ2-7
CASSREGSQYNEQFF TGTGCCAGCAGCCGGGAGGGGTCACAATACAATGAGCAGTTCTTC TRBV7-6 . TRBD2 TRBJ2-1
CSGRVGGNEKLFF TGCAGCGGCCGGGTTGGCGGGAATGAAAAACTGTTTTTT TRBV29-1 . . TRBJ1-4
CASSPSGRGSPLHF TGTGCCAGCAGCCCGTCGGGCAGGGGATCACCCCTCCACTTT TRBV4-2 . . TRBJ1-6
CASSSGQGAISGNTIYF TGTGCCAGCTCATCGGGACAGGGGGCTATCTCTGGAAACACCATATATTTT TRBV18 . TRBD1 TRBJ1-3
CASSPQLRVSGNTIYF TGTGCCAGCAGCCCCCAGTTGCGGGTCTCTGGAAACACCATATATTTT TRBV7-2 . . TRBJ1-3
CASSPIQGMFTEAFF TGTGCCAGCAGCCCTATCCAGGGTATGTTCACTGAAGCTTTCTTT TRBV7-2 . . TRBJ1-1
CASSVAGDGWDEQYF TGTGCCAGCAGCGTAGCGGGGGACGGTTGGGACGAGCAGTACTTC TRBV9 . . TRBJ2-7
CASSPQGLNEKLFF TGTGCCAGCTCACCCCAGGGACTAAATGAAAAACTGTTTTTT TRBV18 . . TRBJ1-4
CASSPGLAGGGTDTQYF TGTGCCAGCAGTCCCGGACTAGCGGGGGGGGGCACAGATACGCAGTATTTT TRBV6-6 . TRBD2 TRBJ2-3
CASSSRTSGGIVTYEQYF TGTGCCAGCAGCTCCCGGACTAGCGGAGGTATAGTCACCTACGAGCAGTACTTC TRBV13 . TRBD2 TRBJ2-7
CASSVLTGWNTEAFF TGTGCCAGCAGTGTCCTGACAGGGTGGAACACTGAAGCTTTCTTT TRBV25-1 . TRBD1 TRBJ1-1
CASSLPLKEDTQYF TGTGCCAGCAGCTTGCCCCTAAAGGAGGATACGCAGTATTTT TRBV5-4 . . TRBJ2-3
CASRDRDRGEKLFF TGCGCCAGCAGGGATAGGGACAGGGGCGAAAAACTGTTTTTT TRBV4-1 . TRBD1 TRBJ1-4
CASTAWGGGGAFF TGTGCCAGCACCGCTTGGGGCGGGGGTGGCGCTTTCTTT TRBV12-3/TRBV12-4 . . TRBJ1-1
CASSSPRDRAYEQYF TGTGCCAGCAGCTCCCCCCGGGACAGGGCCTACGAGCAGTACTTC TRBV11-2 . TRBD1 TRBJ2-7
CASSSDRSAGYTF TGTGCCAGCAGTTCGGACAGGTCGGCTGGCTACACCTTC TRBV28 . TRBD1 TRBJ1-2
CASCDGDSNQPQHF TGTGCCAGCTGCGACGGGGATAGCAATCAGCCCCAGCATTTT TRBV2 . . TRBJ1-5
CASSQGQAVQPQHF TGTGCCAGCAGCCAAGGACAGGCTGTTCAGCCCCAGCATTTT TRBV3-1/TRBV3-2 . . TRBJ1-5
CASSLGQNYGYTF TGTGCCAGCAGTTTAGGACAGAACTATGGCTACACCTTC TRBV28 . . TRBJ1-2
CASSTLQGGSNQPQHF TGTGCCAGCAGTACCCTCCAAGGGGGTTCCAATCAGCCCCAGCATTTT TRBV27 . . TRBJ1-5
CATSRGLAGSTDTQYF TGTGCCACCAGCAGAGGGCTAGCGGGAAGCACAGATACGCAGTATTTT TRBV15 once TRBD2 TRBJ2-3
CASSHPTGVNSPLHF TGCGCCAGCAGCCACCCGACAGGGGTCAATTCACCCCTCCACTTT TRBV4-1 . TRBD1 TRBJ1-6
CASSLGQEAPLGTDTQYF TGTGCCAGCAGCTTAGGTCAGGAGGCACCCCTGGGCACAGATACGCAGTATTTT TRBV7-9 . . TRBJ2-3
CASRHNLAGGSTDTQYF TGCGCCAGCAGGCACAATCTAGCGGGGGGGAGCACAGATACGCAGTATTTT TRBV4-1 . TRBD2 TRBJ2-3
CASIQGEAGGSTDTQYF TGCGCCAGCATTCAGGGGGAAGCGGGGGGCTCCACAGATACGCAGTATTTT TRBV10-1 . TRBD2 TRBJ2-3
CASPGTGNGEKLFF TGTGCCAGCCCCGGGACAGGGAACGGTGAAAAACTGTTTTTT TRBV21-1 . . TRBJ1-4
CATSDNGAGVNEKLFF TGTGCCACCAGTGATAATGGGGCAGGGGTGAATGAAAAACTGTTTTTT TRBV24-1 . . TRBJ1-4
CAAASGYGYTF TGTGCGGCAGCATCGGGGTATGGCTACACCTTC TRBV6-5 . . TRBJ1-2
CASSPVGTPSTDTQYF TGTGCCAGCAGCCCGGTCGGGACACCTAGCACAGATACGCAGTATTTT TRBV3-1/TRBV3-2 . . TRBJ2-3
CASSPKSREGETQYF TGTGCCAGCTCACCCAAGAGTCGGGAGGGAGAGACCCAGTACTTC TRBV18 . TRBD2 TRBJ2-5
CASMRTGSLVGANVLTF TGCGCCAGCATGCGGACAGGCTCATTGGTAGGGGCCAACGTCCTGACTTTC TRBV5-1 . TRBD1 TRBJ2-6
CASSSRETGIYGYTF TGTGCCAGCAGCTCCCGGGAGACAGGGATCTATGGCTACACCTTC TRBV7-9 . TRBD1 TRBJ1-2
CASSLTSGQGGKGTGELFF TGTGCCAGCAGCTTAACCTCCGGTCAGGGAGGAAAAGGCACCGGGGAGCTGTTTTTT TRBV9 . . TRBJ2-2
CASSLTLSSYNEQFF TGTGCCAGCAGCCTTACCCTCAGCTCCTACAATGAGCAGTTCTTC TRBV6-5 . . TRBJ2-1